Listed here are 13 T cell receptor beta chains from one sample, sequenced in a study of molecular identifiers for immune sequencing clone quantification. One entry per CDR3 protein, called by TCRdb with MiXCR from the PCR reads. The data hold under 600,000 distinct CDR3 sequences, with around 23% observed a single time. The sequenced sample was naive CD8+ T cells from blood, with Jurkat cell RNA spiked in. Subset indicated: FACS-sorted CD8+CD4-CCR7+CD45RA+ naive T cells. Receptors were obtained from a human donor in good health. Some libraries in this study had Jurkat cell RNA spiked in.

This clonotype was seen a handful of times. The chain has TRBV10-2 and TRBJ1-2; TRBD1 matches at 12 bases. Trimming removed 6 bases from V and 6 bases from J; junction bases left unmatched: 5. Germline V CDR1 and CDR2: WSHSY, SAAADI. The CDR3 is 14 residues long. The CDR3 DNA reads TGCGCCAGCAGCTGGGACAGGGGGCAGGATGGCTACACCTTC. It translates to CASSWDRGQDGYTF.

J is TRBJ1-5 and V is TRBV6-6; D unclear. Between the trimmed V and J ends, which lost 0 bases and 2 bases, there was a span of 8 bases. Per the germline V gene, CDR1 is MNHNY and CDR2 is SVGAGI (reference sequence). This CDR3 contains 15 residues. CDR3 coding DNA: TGTGCCAGCAGTTACTCGCCTTTCGGCAATCAGCCCCAGCATTTT. This codes for CASSYSPFGNQPQHF.

The rearrangement uses TRBV12-3 or TRBV12-4 and TRBJ2-5; D perhaps matches TRBD1 (6 bases). This CDR3 contains 15 residues. The V end lost 6 bases, the J end lost 4 bases, and 18 bases lay between the germline ends. The CDR3 spells CASSHLSGVRETQYF. The CDR3 bases are TGTGCCAGCAGCCACCTTTCAGGGGTTAGAGAGACCCAGTACTTC.

The chain carries TRBV4-1 and TRBJ2-1; no definite D call. The V gene lost 3 bases and the J gene lost 12 bases, with 12 bases spanning the gap. CDR1 MGHRA and CDR2 YSYEKL come from the germline V gene. The CDR3 is made up of 12 amino acids. The CDR3 DNA reads TGCGCCAGCAGCCAGGAGACTTGGGCGCAGTTCTTC. Residues: CASSQETWAQFF.

The chain joins TRBV19 to TRBJ2-3; 10 nucleotides match TRBD2. The CDR3 consists of 21 residues. Trimming removed 3 bases from V and 0 bases from J; junction bases left unmatched: 18. CDR1 and CDR2 (germline): LNHDA, SQIVND (reference sequence). CDR3 DNA: TGTGCCAGTAGTATCCGTGGGACTAGCGTCAGAGTCCAACCTAGCACAGATACGCAGTATTTT. This sequence encodes CASSIRGTSVRVQPSTDTQYF.

The J gene is TRBJ2-5, the V gene TRBV7-9; a possible D gene is TRBD2 (6 bases). Germline values: CDR1 SEHNR, CDR2 FQNEAQ (reference sequence). V was shortened by 5 bases and J by 4 bases, with 11 bases between the two germline ends. This CDR3 has 13 amino acids. The CDR3 loop reads CASSLGSRETQYF. The CDR3 nucleotides read TGTGCCAGCAGCCTCGGGAGCAGAGAGACCCAGTACTTC.

This clonotype was seen only once. V and J are TRBV30 and TRBJ2-3, with D perhaps TRBD1 (6 bases). The CDR3 covers 14 residues. Trimming removed 0 bases from V and 2 bases from J, with 9 bases in between. CDR1 is GTSNPN and CDR2 is SVGIG in the germline V gene (reference sequence). The CDR3 coding sequence is TGTGCCTGGAGTGTGGGGGCCCTCACAGATACGCAGTATTTT. Encoded protein: CAWSVGALTDTQYF.

Here the CDR3 reads CASRPLSGRASYEQYF. CDR3 nucleotide sequence: TGTGCCAGCAGGCCGCTCAGCGGGAGGGCTTCCTACGAGCAGTACTTC. This sequence joins TRBV6-5 and TRBJ2-7; 10 bases align to TRBD2. Germline CDR1 and CDR2: MNHEY and SVGAGI. Germline trimming cut 6 bases from V and 1 base from J; bases unmatched to any gene: 9. The CDR3 spans 16 residues.

As concerns this clonotype: A much larger clone differs from this one at a single base, so this may be a read error. The rearrangement joins TRBV7-2 to TRBJ2-3; D uncertain. The CDR3 consists of 16 residues. CDR1 and CDR2 from the germline V gene are SGHTA and FQGNSA. The DNA for the CDR3 is TGTGCCAGCCGCTTAGGTCCTAAAGCCGATATGGGTACGCAGTATTTT. Translation: CASRLGPKADMGTQYF.

The chain carries TRBV2 and TRBJ2-5; D call uncertain. V was cut by 8 bases and J by 2 bases, with 9 bases left in between. The CDR3 length is 12 residues. The germline CDR1 and CDR2 sequences are SNHLY and FYNNEI. CDR3 sequence (DNA): TGTGCCAGCCGACCGATACAAGAGACCCAGTACTTC. Its translation: CASRPIQETQYF.

This clonotype was seen more than once but under ten times. The rearrangement links TRBV20-1 to TRBJ1-3; D gene uncertain. The V gene lost 0 bases and the J gene lost 0 bases, with 6 bases spanning the gap. CDR3 length: 14 amino acids. The germline CDR1 and CDR2 sequences are DFQATT and SNEGSKA (reference sequence). CDR3 sequence (DNA): TGCAGTGCTAGAGATAGTGGCTCTGGAAACACCATATATTTT. Its protein is CSARDSGSGNTIYF.

This clonotype has just a few counts. This chain connects TRBV13 to TRBJ2-3; the D gene is possibly TRBD1 (5 bases). The CDR3 extends over 15 amino acids. Germline-derived CDR1 and CDR2 are PRHDT and FYEKMQ (reference sequence). Between the trimmed V and J ends, which lost 2 bases and 2 bases, there was a span of 11 bases. The DNA of the CDR3 is TGTGCCAGCAGCTTATTGCAGGGTTACACAGATACGCAGTATTTT. As protein: CASSLLQGYTDTQYF. Full variable domain (rest looked up from reference TRBV13 and TRBJ2-3): AAGVIQSPRHLIKEKRETATLKCYPIPRHDTVYWYQQGPGQDPQFLISFYEKMQSDKGSIPDRFSAQQFSDYHSELNMSSLELGDSALYFCASSLLQGYTDTQYFGPGTRLTVL.

In this sample, this clonotype turned up a few times. The chain joins TRBV27 to TRBJ2-5, with D maybe TRBD2 (5 bases). CDR1 and CDR2 from the germline V gene are MNHEY and SMNVEV (reference sequence). This CDR3 has 15 residues. The V and J ends lost 0 bases and 1 base respectively, with 9 bases between them. The chain's CDR3 is CASSLSAGIQETQYF. CDR3 DNA: TGTGCCAGCAGTTTATCGGCCGGGATCCAAGAGACCCAGTACTTC.